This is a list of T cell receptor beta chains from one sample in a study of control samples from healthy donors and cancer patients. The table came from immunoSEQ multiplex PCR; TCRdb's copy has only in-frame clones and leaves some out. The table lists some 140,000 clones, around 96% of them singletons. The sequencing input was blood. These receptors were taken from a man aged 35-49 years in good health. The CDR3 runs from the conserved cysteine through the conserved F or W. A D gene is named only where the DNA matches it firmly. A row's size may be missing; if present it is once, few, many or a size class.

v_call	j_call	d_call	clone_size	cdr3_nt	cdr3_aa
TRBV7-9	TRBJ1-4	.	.	TGTGCCAGCAGCCTAACCTCGGGGGGCGGGCTTGAAAAACTGTTTTTT	CASSLTSGGGLEKLFF
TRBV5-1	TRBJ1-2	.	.	TGCGCCAGCAGCTTGGTTGGGGACACTGGCTACACCTTC	CASSLVGDTGYTF
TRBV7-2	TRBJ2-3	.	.	TGTGCCAGCAGCCGGGGACCCCTTAGCACAGATACGCAGTATTTT	CASSRGPLSTDTQYF
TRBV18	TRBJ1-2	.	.	TGTGCCAGCTCACCCGACAGCCCCTATGGCTACACCTTC	CASSPDSPYGYTF
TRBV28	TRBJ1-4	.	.	TGTGCCAGCTTAGGGGGGTTTTATGAAAAACTGTTTTTT	CASLGGFYEKLFF
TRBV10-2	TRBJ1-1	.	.	TGCGCCAGCAGGGTTGCCGGGACACCCAACACTGAAGCTTTCTTT	CASRVAGTPNTEAFF
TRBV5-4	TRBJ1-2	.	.	TGTGCCAGCAGCTTTGACAGGACTAACTATGGCTACACCTTC	CASSFDRTNYGYTF
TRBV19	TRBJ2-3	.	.	TGTGCCAGTAGAGGGACTTACAACACAGATACGCAGTATTTT	CASRGTYNTDTQYF
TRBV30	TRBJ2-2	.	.	TGTGCCTGGAGTAACGGGCAGGGAGCGGCCGGGGAGCTGTTTTTT	CAWSNGQGAAGELFF
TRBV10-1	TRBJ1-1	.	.	TGCGCCAGCAGTGATAGGAACACTGAAGCTTTCTTT	CASSDRNTEAFF
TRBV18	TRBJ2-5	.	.	TGTGCCAGCTCACGGGGTATTCTACAAGAGACCCAGTACTTC	CASSRGILQETQYF
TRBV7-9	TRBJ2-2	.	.	TGTGGAGGTTCCGGGTACAGGGTGACCGGGGAGCTGTTTTTT	CGGSGYRVTGELFF
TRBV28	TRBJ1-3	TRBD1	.	TGTGCCAGCAGTTCCCCGACAGGGACCTCTGGAAACACCATATATTTT	CASSSPTGTSGNTIYF
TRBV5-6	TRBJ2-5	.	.	TGTGCCAGCAGCTTTCGCCTGGGAGTAGATCAAGAGACCCAGTACTTC	CASSFRLGVDQETQYF
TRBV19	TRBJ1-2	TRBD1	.	TGTGCCAGTACCGGACAGGGGGCGAGAGGCTACACCTTC	CASTGQGARGYTF
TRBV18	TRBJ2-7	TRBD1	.	TGTGCCAGCTCTCAAAACGGACAGGTCTACGAGCAGTACTTC	CASSQNGQVYEQYF
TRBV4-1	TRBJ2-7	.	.	TGCGCCAGCGCCCCAGGAGGGGGGCCCTCCTACGAGCAGTACTTC	CASAPGGGPSYEQYF
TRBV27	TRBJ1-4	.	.	TGTGCCAGCAGTCCCCGGGGTGGGGGCAAACTGTTTTTT	CASSPRGGGKLFF
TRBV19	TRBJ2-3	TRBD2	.	TGTGCCAGTAGTGCCCTAGCGGGGGGGTCAGATACGCAGTATTTT	CASSALAGGSDTQYF
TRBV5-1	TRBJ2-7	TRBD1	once	TGCGCCAGCAGGGGGACAGGGGGCGCCCCCGAGCAGTACTTC	CASRGTGGAPEQYF
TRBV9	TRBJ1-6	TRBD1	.	TGTGCCAGCAGCGCTTGGGACAGGGGCTCCTATAATTCACCCCTCCACTTT	CASSAWDRGSYNSPLHF
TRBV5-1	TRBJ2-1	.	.	TGCGCCAGCAGCTTGTATCGACCTGGCGGGAACCACAATGAGCAGTTCTTC	CASSLYRPGGNHNEQFF
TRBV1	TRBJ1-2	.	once	TGCACCAGCAGCCAGAGACAGGGGGAGAACTATGGCTACACCTTC	CTSSQRQGENYGYTF
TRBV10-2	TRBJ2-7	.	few	TGCGCCAGCAGTGAGTCGAGACACCTCTCCTACGAGCAGTACTTC	CASSESRHLSYEQYF
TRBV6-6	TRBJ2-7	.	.	TGTGCCAGCGCCAGCAAACCAACGGGGGAATACGAGCAGTACTTC	CASASKPTGEYEQYF
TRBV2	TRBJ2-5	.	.	TGTGCCAGCAGTGAGTTTGCCCTCTCCCCTGCATTGCAAGAGACCCAGTACTTC	CASSEFALSPALQETQYF
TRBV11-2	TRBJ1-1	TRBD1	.	TGTGCCAGCAGCAACCGACAGGGGCGGGGACACACTGAAGCTTTCTTT	CASSNRQGRGHTEAFF
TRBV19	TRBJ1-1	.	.	TGTGCCAGTAGTATGGGAGGGGTCGGTGAAGCTTTCTTT	CASSMGGVGEAFF
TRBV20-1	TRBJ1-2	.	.	TGCAGTCCTGGGGGTTATGGCTACACCTTC	CSPGGYGYTF
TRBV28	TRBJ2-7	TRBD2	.	TGTGCCGCGAGGCGGGGGGGTCTAAGCTCCTACGAGCAGTACTTC	CAARRGGLSSYEQYF
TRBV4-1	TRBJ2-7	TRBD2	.	TGCGCCAGCAGCCAAGATCGGGGGCTGGGCGGGAGGGTATCCTACGAGCAGTACTTC	CASSQDRGLGGRVSYEQYF
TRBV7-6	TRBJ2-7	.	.	TGTGCCAGCAGCTTAGCACAGGGCCCTCCCTACGAGCAGTACTTC	CASSLAQGPPYEQYF
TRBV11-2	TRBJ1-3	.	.	TGTGCCAGCAGCACATCAGGGGCTGGAAACACCATATATTTT	CASSTSGAGNTIYF
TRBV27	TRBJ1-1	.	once	TGTGCCAGCAGTTTATCGTCAGCAAACACTGAAGCTTTCTTT	CASSLSSANTEAFF
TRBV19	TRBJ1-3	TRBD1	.	TGTGCCAGTGGACAGGGGAGCTCTGGAAACACCATATATTTT	CASGQGSSGNTIYF
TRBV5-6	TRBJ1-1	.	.	TGTGCCAGCAGCTTGGGCCTGAACACTGAAGCTTTCTTT	CASSLGLNTEAFF